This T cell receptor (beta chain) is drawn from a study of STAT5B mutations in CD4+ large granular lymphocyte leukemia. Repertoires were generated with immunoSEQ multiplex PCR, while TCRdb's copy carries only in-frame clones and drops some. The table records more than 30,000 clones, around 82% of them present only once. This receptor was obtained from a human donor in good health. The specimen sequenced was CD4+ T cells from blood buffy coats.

The chain's CDR3 is CASSIGQGARGEQFF. As DNA, the CDR3 is TGTGCCAGTAGTATAGGGCAGGGGGCCAGAGGTGAGCAGTTCTTC. The chain carries TRBV19 and TRBJ2-1, with TRBD1 identical over 8 bases. Germline-derived CDR1 and CDR2 are LNHDA and SQIVND (reference sequence). CDR3 length: 15 amino acids. Germline trimming cut 1 base from V and 9 bases from J; bases unmatched to any gene: 8.